This T cell receptor (beta chain) stems from a study of blood T cell repertoires in COVID-19. V lost 11 bases, J lost 0 bases, and 8 bases lay in between. Germline CDR1 reads MNHEY; CDR2 reads SVGAGI. This CDR3 region has 12 residues. As handled by the study authors: Amplification of reference gene primers provided the estimated nucleated cell counts. This table comes from immunoSEQ multiplex PCR, and its TCRdb copy is limited to in-frame clones, with some not included. Clonal size and the V and J genes are those of that table, whereas D and trimming came from the DNA. The sample has fewer than 300,000 clones, about four fifths seen once.

The sequenced sample consisted of peripheral blood. The chain links TRBV6-5 to TRBJ2-1; D is possibly TRBD2 (5 bases). The clonotype comes from a young woman with acute or convalescent COVID-19. CDR3 protein: CAVGSSYNEQFF. DNA of the CDR3: TGTGCCGTGGGGAGCTCCTACAATGAGCAGTTCTTC.